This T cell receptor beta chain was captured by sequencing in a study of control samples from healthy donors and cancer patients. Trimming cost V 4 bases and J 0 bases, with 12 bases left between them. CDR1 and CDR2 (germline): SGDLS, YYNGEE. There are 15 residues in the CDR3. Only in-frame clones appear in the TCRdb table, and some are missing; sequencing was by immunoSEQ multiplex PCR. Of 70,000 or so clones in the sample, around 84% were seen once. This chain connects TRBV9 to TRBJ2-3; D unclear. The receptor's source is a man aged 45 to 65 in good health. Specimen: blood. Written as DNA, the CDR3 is TGTGCCAGCAGCCCCCTACATAGGAGCACAGATACGCAGTATTTT. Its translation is CASSPLHRSTDTQYF.